The present TCR beta chain was sequenced within a study of OX40 agonist ivuxolimab in advanced cancers. For the study at large: Ivuxolimab was administered intravenously to patients at 0.01 to 10 mg/kg every 2 weeks. Hepatocellular carcinoma, melanoma, renal cell or head and neck cancer affected the dose-escalation patients. Findings of the study overall: Relatively little clonal expansion, among the lowest observed, appeared in partial responders at 0.1-3.0 mg/kg. The work left the antigen specificity of expanded peripheral T cells undetermined.

Libraries were prepared by immunoSEQ multiplex PCR; TCRdb keeps only in-frame clonotypes and omits some of them. This table holds tens of thousands of clones, around 84% found once. Concerning this clone: Its antigen is as yet unknown.

Germline CDR1 and CDR2: SGHNT and YYREEE (reference sequence). V lost 4 bases to trimming and J lost 8 bases, with 15 bases between them. CDR3 length equals 13 residues. The sequences come from CD4+ or CD8+ T cells sorted from blood, collected in a trial of the OX40 agonist ivuxolimab. The receptor comes from an adult with an advanced solid tumor such as melanoma, head and neck, liver or kidney cancer. The rearrangement uses TRBV5-4 and TRBJ1-1; D ambiguous. Here the CDR3 DNA reads TGTGCCAGCAGCCAAGATCAAGGCAGAGAAGCTTTCTTT. Translating it yields CASSQDQGREAFF.